This T cell receptor beta chain was captured in a study of human T cells and chemical hapten exposure. TCRdb itself ran the RACE reads through MiXCR, one entry per CDR3 protein. This sample has over 70,000 distinct CDR3 sequences, with around 10% found just once. The time point is: patch test 2, 6 weeks after DPC sensitization. Specified treatment: therapeutic diphenylcyclopropenone sensitization with weekly scalp DPC. The length of the CDR3 is 16 residues. Germline CDR1 and CDR2: SGHNT and YENEEA. Trimming removed 4 bases from V and 1 base from J; junction bases left unmatched: 8. This clonotype has only a few counts.

The chain has TRBV11-3 and TRBJ2-3, with 7 bases matching TRBD1. This sequence was found in a young man with alopecia areata. Some clones in this sample may be carry-over from other donors' samples. The specimen comprised whole blood, sampled in connection with sensitization to the hapten diphenylcyclopropenone (DPC). The CDR3 sequence is CASSSNGGQGTDTQYF. CDR3 DNA sequence: TGTGCCAGCAGCTCCAACGGCGGACAGGGCACAGATACGCAGTATTTT.